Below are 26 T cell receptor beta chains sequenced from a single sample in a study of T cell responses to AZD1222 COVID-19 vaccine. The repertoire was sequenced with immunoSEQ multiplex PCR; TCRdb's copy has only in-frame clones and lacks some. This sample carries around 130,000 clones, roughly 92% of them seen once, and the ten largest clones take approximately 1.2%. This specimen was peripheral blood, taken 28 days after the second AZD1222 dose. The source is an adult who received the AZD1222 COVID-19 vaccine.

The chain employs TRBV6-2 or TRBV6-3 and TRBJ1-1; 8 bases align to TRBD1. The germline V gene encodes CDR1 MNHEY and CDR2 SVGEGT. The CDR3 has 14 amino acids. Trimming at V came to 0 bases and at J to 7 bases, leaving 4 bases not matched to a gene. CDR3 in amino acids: CASSYSRGLGEAFF. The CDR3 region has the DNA TGTGCCAGCAGTTACTCCAGGGGGCTTGGTGAAGCTTTCTTT.

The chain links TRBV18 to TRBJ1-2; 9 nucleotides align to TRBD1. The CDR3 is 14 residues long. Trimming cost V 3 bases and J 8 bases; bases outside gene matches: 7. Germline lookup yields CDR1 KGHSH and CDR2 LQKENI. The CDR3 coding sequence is TGTGCCAGCTCACCGATAACAGGGGGCGAAGGCTACACCTTC. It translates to CASSPITGGEGYTF.

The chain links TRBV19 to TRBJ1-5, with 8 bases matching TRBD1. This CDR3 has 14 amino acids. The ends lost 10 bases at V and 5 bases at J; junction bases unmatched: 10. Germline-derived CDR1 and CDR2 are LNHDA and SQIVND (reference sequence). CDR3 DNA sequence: TGTGCCACGGCCCGACAGGGGCTGGATCAGCCCCAGCATTTT. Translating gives CATARQGLDQPQHF.

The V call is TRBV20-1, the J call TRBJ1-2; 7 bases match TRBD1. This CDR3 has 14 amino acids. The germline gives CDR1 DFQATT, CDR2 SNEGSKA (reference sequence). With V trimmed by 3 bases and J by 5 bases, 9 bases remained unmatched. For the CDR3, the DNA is TGCAGTGCTAGTCGACAGGGATGGCGATATGGCTACACCTTC. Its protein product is CSASRQGWRYGYTF.

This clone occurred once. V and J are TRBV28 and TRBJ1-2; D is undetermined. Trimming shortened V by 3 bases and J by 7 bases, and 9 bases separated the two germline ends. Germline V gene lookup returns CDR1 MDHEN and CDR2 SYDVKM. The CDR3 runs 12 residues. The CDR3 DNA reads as TGTGCCAGCAGTTTTATAGGAGGTGGCTACACCTTC. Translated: CASSFIGGGYTF.

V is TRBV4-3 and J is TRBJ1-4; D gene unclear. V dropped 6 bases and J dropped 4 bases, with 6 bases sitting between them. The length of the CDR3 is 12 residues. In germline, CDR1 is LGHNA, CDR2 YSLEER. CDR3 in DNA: TGCGCCAGCAGGGGGTATAATGAAAAACTGTTTTTT. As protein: CASRGYNEKLFF.

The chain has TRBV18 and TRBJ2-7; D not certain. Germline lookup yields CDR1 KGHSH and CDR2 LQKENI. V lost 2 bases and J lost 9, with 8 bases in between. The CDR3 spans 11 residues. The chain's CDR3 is CASSPGSGQYF. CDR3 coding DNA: TGTGCCAGCTCACCAGGGTCCGGGCAGTACTTC.

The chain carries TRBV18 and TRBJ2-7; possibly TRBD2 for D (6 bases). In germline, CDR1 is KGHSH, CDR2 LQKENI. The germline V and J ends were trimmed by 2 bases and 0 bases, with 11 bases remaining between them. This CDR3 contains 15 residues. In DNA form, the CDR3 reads TGTGCCAGCTCACCAGAGCGGGCCTCCTCCTACGAGCAGTACTTC. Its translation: CASSPERASSYEQYF.

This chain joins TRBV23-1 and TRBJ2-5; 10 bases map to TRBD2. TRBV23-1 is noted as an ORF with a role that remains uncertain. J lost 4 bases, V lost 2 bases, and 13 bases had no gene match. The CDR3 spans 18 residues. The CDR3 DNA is TGCGCCAGCAGTCAAATTTTTTTCAGCGGGGGGGCCCGAGAGACCCAGTACTTC. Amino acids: CASSQIFFSGGARETQYF.

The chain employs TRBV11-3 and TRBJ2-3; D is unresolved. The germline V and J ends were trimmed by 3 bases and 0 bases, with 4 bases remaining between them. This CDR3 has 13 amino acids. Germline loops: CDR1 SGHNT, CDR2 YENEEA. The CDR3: CASSFDSTDTQYF. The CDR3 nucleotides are TGTGCCAGCAGCTTTGACAGCACAGATACGCAGTATTTT.

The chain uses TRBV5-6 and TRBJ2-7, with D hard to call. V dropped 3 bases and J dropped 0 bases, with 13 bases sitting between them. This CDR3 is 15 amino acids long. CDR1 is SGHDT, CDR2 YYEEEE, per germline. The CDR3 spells CASSSTTNPSYEQYF. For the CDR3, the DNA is TGTGCCAGCAGCTCGACAACGAACCCCTCCTACGAGCAGTACTTC.

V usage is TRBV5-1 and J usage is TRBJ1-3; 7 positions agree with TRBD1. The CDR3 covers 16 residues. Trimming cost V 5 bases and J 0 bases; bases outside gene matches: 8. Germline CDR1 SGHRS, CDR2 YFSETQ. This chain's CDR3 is CASRGFTGDSGNTIYF. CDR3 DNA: TGCGCCAGCAGGGGTTTCACAGGGGACTCTGGAAACACCATATATTTT.

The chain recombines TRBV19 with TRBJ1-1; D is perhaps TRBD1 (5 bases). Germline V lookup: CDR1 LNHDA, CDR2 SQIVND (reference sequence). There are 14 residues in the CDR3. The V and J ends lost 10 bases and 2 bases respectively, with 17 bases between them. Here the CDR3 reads CATQRPGQNTEAFF. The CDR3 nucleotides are TGTGCCACCCAAAGGCCTGGACAAAACACTGAAGCTTTCTTT.

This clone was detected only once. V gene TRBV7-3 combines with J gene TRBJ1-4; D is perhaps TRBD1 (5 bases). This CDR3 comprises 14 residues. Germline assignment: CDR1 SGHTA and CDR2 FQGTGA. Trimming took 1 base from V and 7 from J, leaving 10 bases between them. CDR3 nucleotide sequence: TGTGCCAGCAGCTTAAGGGGGGTTAGTGAAAAACTGTTTTTT. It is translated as CASSLRGVSEKLFF.

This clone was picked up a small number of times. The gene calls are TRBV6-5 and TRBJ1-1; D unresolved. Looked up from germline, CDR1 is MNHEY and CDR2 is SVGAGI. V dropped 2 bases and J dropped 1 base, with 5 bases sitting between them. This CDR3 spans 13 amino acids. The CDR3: CASSYDGNTEAFF. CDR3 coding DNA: TGTGCCAGCAGTTACGACGGGAACACTGAAGCTTTCTTT.

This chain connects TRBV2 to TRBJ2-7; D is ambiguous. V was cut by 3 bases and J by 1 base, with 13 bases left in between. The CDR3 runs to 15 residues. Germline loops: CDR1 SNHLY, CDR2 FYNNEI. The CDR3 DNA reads TGTGCCAGCAGTGATCAGAGCGCCCGGTCCTACGAGCAGTACTTC. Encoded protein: CASSDQSARSYEQYF.

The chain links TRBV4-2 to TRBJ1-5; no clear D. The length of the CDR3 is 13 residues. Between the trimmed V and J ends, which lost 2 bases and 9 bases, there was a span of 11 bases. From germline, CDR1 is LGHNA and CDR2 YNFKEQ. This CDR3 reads CASSQTHEAPQHF. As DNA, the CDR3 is TGTGCCAGCAGCCAAACACACGAAGCGCCCCAGCATTTT.

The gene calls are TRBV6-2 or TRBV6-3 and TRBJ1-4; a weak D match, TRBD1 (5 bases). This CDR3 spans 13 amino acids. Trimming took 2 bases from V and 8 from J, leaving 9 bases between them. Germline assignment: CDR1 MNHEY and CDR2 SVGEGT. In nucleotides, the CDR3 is TGTGCCAGCAGTTACGGGGGTAGGGAAAAACTGTTTTTT. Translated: CASSYGGREKLFF.

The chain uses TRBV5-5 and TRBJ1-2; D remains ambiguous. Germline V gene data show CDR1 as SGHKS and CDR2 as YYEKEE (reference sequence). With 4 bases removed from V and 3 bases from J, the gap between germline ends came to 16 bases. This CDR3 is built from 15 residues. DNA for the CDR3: TGTGCCAGCAGCCCGGACTTCCGGAGGGACTATGGCTACACCTTC. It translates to CASSPDFRRDYGYTF.

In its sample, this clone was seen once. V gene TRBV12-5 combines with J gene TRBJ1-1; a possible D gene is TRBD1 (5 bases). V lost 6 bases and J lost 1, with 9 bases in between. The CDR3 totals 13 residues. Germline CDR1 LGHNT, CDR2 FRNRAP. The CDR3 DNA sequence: TGTGCTAGTGGCCTCGGGACGAACACTGAAGCTTTCTTT. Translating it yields CASGLGTNTEAFF.

In DNA, the CDR3 is TGTGCCAGCAGCTGGAGGGGACAGCCGTTAATTAATTCACCCCTCCACTTT. Its translation: CASSWRGQPLINSPLHF. The rearrangement links TRBV5-6 to TRBJ1-6, with 7 positions matching TRBD1. CDR3 length equals 17 residues. CDR1 is SGHDT, CDR2 YYEEEE, per germline. V lost 3 bases to trimming and J lost 6 bases; unmatched junction nucleotides: 12.

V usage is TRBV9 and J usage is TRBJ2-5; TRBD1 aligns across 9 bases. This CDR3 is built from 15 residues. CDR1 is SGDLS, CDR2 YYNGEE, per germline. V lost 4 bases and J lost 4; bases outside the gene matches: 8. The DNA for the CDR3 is TGTGCCAGCAGCTCGACAGGGGGAACAAGAGAGACCCAGTACTTC. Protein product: CASSSTGGTRETQYF.

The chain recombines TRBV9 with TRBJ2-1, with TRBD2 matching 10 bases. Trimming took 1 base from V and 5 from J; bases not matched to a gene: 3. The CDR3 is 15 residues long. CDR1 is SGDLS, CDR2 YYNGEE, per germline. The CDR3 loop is CASSVQLAGNNEQFF. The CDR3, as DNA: TGTGCCAGCAGCGTACAACTAGCGGGAAACAATGAGCAGTTCTTC.

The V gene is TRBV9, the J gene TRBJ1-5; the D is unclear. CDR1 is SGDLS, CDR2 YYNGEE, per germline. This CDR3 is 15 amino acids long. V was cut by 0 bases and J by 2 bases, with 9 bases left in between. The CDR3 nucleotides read TGTGCCAGCAGCGTAGGGTCAGCCGGCAATCAGCCCCAGCATTTT. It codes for CASSVGSAGNQPQHF. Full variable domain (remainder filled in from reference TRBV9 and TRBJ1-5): DSGVTQTPKHLITATGQRVTLRCSPRSGDLSVYWYQQSLDQGLQFLIQYYNGEERAKGNILERFSAQQFPDLHSELNLSSLELGDSALYFCASSVGSAGNQPQHFGDGTRLSIL.

In DNA form, the CDR3 reads TGTGCCAGCTCACCACCGGCAGGGGGGTTCGGCTCTGGGGCCAACGTCCTGACTTTC. Translated: CASSPPAGGFGSGANVLTF. The chain links TRBV18 to TRBJ2-6; the D gene is possibly TRBD1 (7 bases). The CDR3 loop spans 19 amino acids. Per germline, CDR1 KGHSH and CDR2 LQKENI. Trimming left V 0 bases short and J 0 bases short, with 15 bases between.

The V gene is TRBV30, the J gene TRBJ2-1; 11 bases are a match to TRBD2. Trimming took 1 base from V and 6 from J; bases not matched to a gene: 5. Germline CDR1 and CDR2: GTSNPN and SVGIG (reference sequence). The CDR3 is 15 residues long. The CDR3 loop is CAWSGGSGRANEQFF. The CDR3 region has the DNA TGTGCCTGGAGTGGGGGTAGCGGGAGGGCCAATGAGCAGTTCTTC.